Shown below are 32 T cell receptor beta chains from a single sample sequenced in a study of cytomegalovirus exposure and HLA in healthy donors. The study ran its PCR with 60 Vbeta and 13 Jbeta primers. The data were produced by immunoSEQ multiplex PCR, yet TCRdb's version contains in-frame clones alone and is incomplete. Of 160,000 or so clones in the sample, roughly 84% were seen once. The sequencing input was PBMCs. The receptors were sampled from a young woman in good health and CMV-seronegative.

This clone was detected a few times. The J gene is TRBJ2-7, the V gene TRBV30, with a possible D match to TRBD1 (6 bases). Deletions cut 2 bases from V and 2 bases from J, with 10 bases between. In germline, CDR1 is GTSNPN, CDR2 SVGIG (reference sequence). The CDR3 extends over 13 amino acids. CDR3 in amino acids: CAWSSQGPYEQYF. The CDR3 DNA follows: TGTGCCTGGAGTTCTCAGGGGCCCTACGAGCAGTACTTC.

This clone was found a few times. The chain recombines TRBV7-9 with TRBJ1-1; D is possibly TRBD1 (6 bases). This CDR3 contains 14 residues. Trimming shortened V by 3 bases and J by 5 bases, and 13 bases separated the two germline ends. Germline V lookup: CDR1 SEHNR, CDR2 FQNEAQ (reference sequence). CDR3 bases: TGTGCCAGCAGCTTTCAGGGGCCGAATACTGAAGCTTTCTTT. This codes for CASSFQGPNTEAFF.

The chain couples TRBV7-8 to TRBJ2-3, with a weak D call TRBD2 (5 bases). The germline V gene encodes CDR1 SGHVS and CDR2 FQNEAQ. The CDR3 is 17 residues long. V was clipped by 2 bases and J by 9 bases, with 24 bases between them. CDR3 in DNA: TGTGCCAGCAGCTTAAGCGCAGGAGGTGTGGTAGGTAGGACGCAGTATTTT. As protein: CASSLSAGGVVGRTQYF.

The rearrangement uses TRBV4-2 and TRBJ1-5; 7 bases agree with TRBD1. CDR3 size: 16 residues. The germline V gene has CDR1 LGHNA and CDR2 YNFKEQ. With V trimmed by 0 bases and J by 2 bases, 4 bases remained unmatched. The CDR3 DNA reads TGTGCCAGCAGCCAAGATTTAGGGGGCGGCAATCAGCCCCAGCATTTT. Amino acids: CASSQDLGGGNQPQHF.

The gene calls are TRBV28 and TRBJ1-4, with D possibly TRBD1 on 6 matching bases. The CDR3 contains 11 residues. Germline V gene data show CDR1 as MDHEN and CDR2 as SYDVKM. Trimming cost V 7 bases and J 10 bases, with 10 bases left between them. CDR3 region: CASNGGRKLFF. The CDR3 bases are TGTGCCAGCAACGGGGGGCGAAAACTGTTTTTT.

This clone has just a few counts. The J gene is TRBJ1-2, the V gene TRBV29-1; TRBD1 agrees at 7 bases. Trimming cost V 6 bases and J 5 bases; bases outside gene matches: 3. Germline lookup yields CDR1 SQVTM and CDR2 ANQGSEA. The CDR3 runs 11 residues. The CDR3 sequence: CSVGDSYGYTF. Written as DNA, the CDR3 is TGCAGCGTGGGGGACAGTTATGGCTACACCTTC.

The rearrangement uses TRBV6-4 and TRBJ2-3; D possibly corresponds to TRBD1 (7 bases). CDR1 is MRHNA and CDR2 is SNTAGT in the germline V gene. The V end was cut by 4 bases, the J end by 6 bases, with 11 bases between. The CDR3 has 13 amino acids. CDR3 region: CASSARGVDTQYF. In DNA, the CDR3 is TGTGCCAGCAGTGCCAGGGGGGTGGATACGCAGTATTTT.

The J gene is TRBJ2-6, the V gene TRBV29-1; possible D gene TRBD2, 5 bases. Germline assignment: CDR1 SQVTM and CDR2 ANQGSEA. The CDR3 runs to 14 residues. With 2 bases removed from V and 2 bases from J, the gap between germline ends came to 7 bases. The chain's CDR3 is CSVERGAGANVLTF. The CDR3 DNA follows: TGCAGCGTTGAACGGGGAGCTGGGGCCAACGTCCTGACTTTC.

The chain carries TRBV6-1 and TRBJ1-5; 9 bases map to TRBD1. Germline V gene lookup returns CDR1 MNHNS and CDR2 SASEGT. V was clipped by 6 bases and J by 4 bases; unmatched bases: 4. The CDR3 spans 14 residues. The CDR3 loop is CASSFGQGNQPQHF. DNA for the CDR3: TGTGCCAGCAGCTTTGGACAGGGGAATCAGCCCCAGCATTTT.

The J gene is TRBJ1-1, the V gene TRBV5-1, with 7 nucleotides matching TRBD1. V lost 4 bases and J lost 3; bases outside the gene matches: 6. CDR1 and CDR2 (germline): SGHRS, YFSETQ. The CDR3 contains 14 residues. The CDR3 sequence: CASSMGQSYTEAFF. The CDR3 DNA reads TGCGCCAGCAGCATGGGACAGAGCTACACTGAAGCTTTCTTT.

The gene calls are TRBV7-8 and TRBJ1-1; D may be TRBD1 (5 bases). V lost 5 bases to trimming and J lost 0 bases, with 16 bases between them. Germline CDR1 reads SGHVS; CDR2 reads FQNEAQ. The CDR3 length is 16 residues. In DNA, the CDR3 is TGTGCCAGCAGCCCCGACACAGGACGGCTGAACACTGAAGCTTTCTTT. Amino acids: CASSPDTGRLNTEAFF.

The chain is built from TRBV10-3 and TRBJ2-7; TRBD2 might be the D (7 bases). Looked up from germline, CDR1 is ENHRY and CDR2 is SYGVKD. This CDR3 has 15 amino acids. V shed 4 bases and J shed 3 bases, with 16 bases lying between them. CDR3 protein: CAISGRETGNYEQYF. CDR3 DNA: TGTGCCATCAGTGGGCGGGAGACAGGAAACTACGAGCAGTACTTC.

The chain is built from TRBV4-1 and TRBJ1-5; D may be TRBD1 (5 bases). This CDR3 is built from 19 residues. V was shortened by 0 bases and J by 0 bases, with 18 bases between the two germline ends. CDR1 MGHRA and CDR2 YSYEKL come from the germline V gene. CDR3 loop: CASSQDVWTLRDSNQPQHF. The CDR3 coding sequence is TGCGCCAGCAGCCAAGATGTATGGACCCTCAGGGATAGCAATCAGCCCCAGCATTTT.

The J gene is TRBJ2-3, the V gene TRBV7-3; D might be TRBD1 (5 bases). V shed 6 bases and J shed 2 bases, with 12 bases lying between them. This CDR3 region has 14 residues. Germline-derived CDR1 and CDR2 are SGHTA and FQGTGA. CDR3 protein: CASSLTDNTDTQYF. The CDR3 coding sequence is TGTGCCAGCAGTCTGACAGATAACACAGATACGCAGTATTTT.

This clone was seen only a few times. The genes are TRBV4-1 and TRBJ2-3; 9 bases are shared with TRBD2. V lost 4 bases, J lost 5 bases, and 16 bases stayed unmatched. There are 18 residues in the CDR3. Germline V gene sequence: CDR1 MGHRA, CDR2 YSYEKL. The chain's CDR3 is CASSRYSPGLARVDTQYF. DNA for the CDR3: TGCGCCAGCAGCCGATACTCACCGGGACTAGCCCGCGTAGATACGCAGTATTTT.

This chain links TRBV6-5 with TRBJ1-4; D ambiguous. The CDR3 is made up of 14 amino acids. V gave up 2 bases and J gave up 4 bases, with 8 bases separating them. Germline loops: CDR1 MNHEY, CDR2 SVGAGI. This chain's CDR3 is CASSYGQINEKLFF. CDR3 DNA sequence: TGTGCCAGCAGTTACGGTCAGATTAATGAAAAACTGTTTTTT.

The chain links TRBV6-5 to TRBJ2-3, with a tentative D call TRBD1 (5 bases). Germline lookup yields CDR1 MNHEY and CDR2 SVGAGI. The CDR3 runs 15 residues. Trimming removed 6 bases from V and 1 base from J, with 14 bases in between. CDR3 region: CASSLGATGTDTQYF. The DNA of the CDR3 is TGTGCCAGCAGCTTAGGGGCGACAGGCACAGATACGCAGTATTTT.

This chain uses TRBV13 with TRBJ1-2, with 9 bases identical to TRBD1. Germline V lookup: CDR1 PRHDT, CDR2 FYEKMQ (reference sequence). Trimming took 2 bases from V and 6 from J; bases not matched to a gene: 10. The CDR3 is 16 amino acids. CDR3 bases: TGTGCCAGCAGCTTAATTGGACAGGGGCTTAGTCATGGCTACACCTTC. This sequence encodes CASSLIGQGLSHGYTF. The full variable domain, in which reference TRBV13 and TRBJ1-2 provide the parts outside the CDR3, is AAGVIQSPRHLIKEKRETATLKCYPIPRHDTVYWYQQGPGQDPQFLISFYEKMQSDKGSIPDRFSAQQFSDYHSELNMSSLELGDSALYFCASSLIGQGLSHGYTFGSGTRLTVV.

The CDR3 DNA is TGTGCCAGCAGCCAGCTTTACAGGAATAGCAATCAGCCCCAGCATTTT. Translation gives CASSQLYRNSNQPQHF. This chain joins TRBV2 and TRBJ1-5; weak D call: TRBD1 (5 bases). V lost 6 bases to trimming and J lost 0 bases, with 15 bases between them. CDR3 size: 16 residues. CDR1 is SNHLY and CDR2 is FYNNEI in the germline V gene.

The chain recombines TRBV6-6 with TRBJ2-5; D call uncertain. The V end lost 7 bases, the J end lost 4 bases, and 7 bases lay between the germline ends. CDR3 size: 11 residues. Germline lookup yields CDR1 MNHNY and CDR2 SVGAGI (reference sequence). The CDR3 nucleotides are TGTGCCAGCAACTTCCTAGAGACCCAGTACTTC. Protein product: CASNFLETQYF.

The V and J genes are TRBV6-4 and TRBJ2-3; TRBD2 agrees at 8 bases. The CDR3 has 15 residues. The V and J ends lost 3 bases and 1 base, in that order; junction bases with no gene match: 3. Germline CDR1 MRHNA, CDR2 SNTAGT. CDR3 coding DNA: TGTGCCAGCAGTGAAAGTAGCGGGGGCACAGATACGCAGTATTTT. It specifies CASSESSGGTDTQYF.

This clone was detected only a few times. The V gene is TRBV7-6, the J gene TRBJ1-2; 9 bases line up with TRBD1. Germline V gene data show CDR1 as SGHVS and CDR2 as FNYEAQ. The J segment lost 7 bases and the V segment lost 4 bases, leaving 10 bases of the junction unmatched. The CDR3 is made up of 15 amino acids. For the CDR3, the DNA is TGTGCCAGCAGCTGGGGGACAGGGAAATTTCGTGGCTACACCTTC. As protein: CASSWGTGKFRGYTF.

This clone came up a few times. The chain carries TRBV7-5 and TRBJ1-6; the table's D call TRBD1 went unverified against the DNA. TRBV7-5 counts as a pseudogene. The CDR3 sequence is 15 residues long. The CDR3 nucleotides read TGTGTCAGAAGCTTAGGCAGGGCCATGCGGTCACCCCTCCACTTT. Protein: CVRSLGRAMRSPLHF.

The chain couples TRBV28 to TRBJ1-2; D unresolved. Trimming removed 8 bases at V and 3 bases at J, with 13 bases between. This CDR3 contains 13 residues. CDR1 and CDR2 (germline): MDHEN, SYDVKM. The CDR3 sequence is CASDTPADYGYTF. The DNA for the CDR3 is TGTGCCAGCGACACCCCCGCAGACTATGGCTACACCTTC.

The chain employs TRBV5-8 and TRBJ1-2; 9 bases map to TRBD1. The J segment lost 8 bases and the V segment lost 0 bases, leaving 8 bases of the junction unmatched. CDR1 is SGHTS and CDR2 is YDEGEE in the germline V gene. The CDR3 length is 15 residues. CDR3 amino acids: CASSLDRGRGIGYTF. As DNA, the CDR3 is TGTGCCAGCAGCTTGGACAGGGGGCGAGGTATAGGCTACACCTTC.

V usage is TRBV9 and J usage is TRBJ1-2; D gene unclear. The CDR3 extends over 13 amino acids. Looked up from germline, CDR1 is SGDLS and CDR2 is YYNGEE. With 3 bases removed from V and 5 bases from J, the gap between germline ends came to 11 bases. The CDR3 bases are TGTGCCAGCAGCGGAGGGCTTGGATATGGCTACACCTTC. Encoded protein: CASSGGLGYGYTF.

The chain links TRBV2 to TRBJ2-3, with TRBD1 as a possible D gene (6 bases). The CDR3 is 13 amino acids. Germline V lookup: CDR1 SNHLY, CDR2 FYNNEI. Trimming removed 7 bases from V and 5 bases from J, with 13 bases in between. For the CDR3, the DNA is TGTGCCAGCACCTCGAGGGGGATAGATACGCAGTATTTT. Protein sequence: CASTSRGIDTQYF. The full variable domain, its missing parts supplied by reference TRBV2 and TRBJ2-3, is EPEVTQTPSHQVTQMGQEVILRCVPISNHLYFYWYRQILGQKVEFLVSFYNNEISEKSEIFDDQFSVERPDGSNFTLKIRSTKLEDSAMYFCASTSRGIDTQYFGPGTRLTVL.

As for this clone: Other DNA sequences in the same sample also yield this CDR3. V and J are TRBV7-2 and TRBJ1-2, with TRBD1 identical over 8 bases. This CDR3 spans 14 amino acids. Per the germline V gene, CDR1 is SGHTA and CDR2 is FQGNSA. Trimming at V came to 5 bases and at J to 1 base, leaving 3 bases not matched to a gene. CDR3 in amino acids: CASSPGQGNYGYTF. Here the CDR3 DNA reads TGTGCCAGCAGCCCAGGACAGGGTAACTATGGCTACACCTTC.

This chain connects TRBV5-6 to TRBJ1-5; D not certain. Trimming pared 3 bases from V and 6 bases from J, leaving 16 bases between. In germline, CDR1 is SGHDT, CDR2 YYEEEE. This CDR3 has 15 amino acids. The CDR3 bases are TGTGCCAGCAGCTGGGGTCAGGCGGGGAGTCAGCCCCAGCATTTT. This gives the protein CASSWGQAGSQPQHF.

The chain combines TRBV27 with TRBJ2-3; 14 positions agree with TRBD2. This CDR3 comprises 18 residues. CDR1 is MNHEY and CDR2 is SMNVEV in the germline V gene (reference sequence). V was pared by 5 bases and J by 6 bases, with 13 bases of the junction left unmatched. CDR3 region: CASSLATPGLAGVDTQYF. The CDR3 region has the DNA TGTGCCAGCAGTCTAGCGACCCCGGGACTAGCGGGGGTGGATACGCAGTATTTT.

In its sample, this clone was seen a few times. J is TRBJ1-5 and V is TRBV27; D not certain. The V and J ends lost 3 bases and 5 bases respectively, with 5 bases between them. CDR1 and CDR2 (germline): MNHEY, SMNVEV (reference sequence). CDR3 size: 12 residues. This CDR3 is CASSFQDQPQHF. CDR3 nucleotides: TGTGCCAGCAGTTTTCAGGATCAGCCCCAGCATTTT.

This chain links TRBV10-1 with TRBJ1-1; TRBD1 aligns across 8 bases. J gave up 0 bases and V 10 bases, and 25 bases lay outside the gene matches. The germline V gene has CDR1 WNHNN and CDR2 SYGVQD (reference sequence). The CDR3 runs to 20 residues. The CDR3 is CATKTPGTGNHKPLNTEAFF. The CDR3 nucleotides read TGCGCCACCAAAACCCCTGGGACAGGCAACCACAAACCCCTGAACACTGAAGCTTTCTTT.